Shown below are 21 T cell receptor beta chains from a single sample sequenced in a study of cytomegalovirus exposure and HLA in healthy donors. The PCR ran on 60 Vbeta and 13 Jbeta primers. Clones were sequenced by immunoSEQ multiplex PCR, and TCRdb holds only the in-frame ones, with some missing. The table lists approximately 170,000 clones, approximately 80% of them singletons, with approximately 6.8% in the top ten. The sequencing sample was made of PBMCs. These receptors all stem from a woman aged 40 to 50 in good health and CMV-seropositive.

This clone was observed a handful of times. This chain connects TRBV6-5 to TRBJ1-1, with 7 bases aligning to TRBD1. This CDR3 region has 15 residues. CDR1 is MNHEY and CDR2 is SVGAGI in the germline V gene. With V trimmed by 0 bases and J by 6 bases, 7 bases remained unmatched. As DNA, the CDR3 is TGTGCCAGCAGTTACTCGGAGGGGGCTTGGGCTGAAGCTTTCTTT. It specifies CASSYSEGAWAEAFF.

This chain joins TRBV5-1 and TRBJ2-3; 8 nucleotides line up with TRBD1. In germline, CDR1 is SGHRS, CDR2 YFSETQ. The ends lost 0 bases at V and 0 bases at J; junction bases unmatched: 6. This CDR3 spans 17 amino acids. The CDR3, as DNA: TGCGCCAGCAGCTTGGGGACAGGGACCCGTAGCACAGATACGCAGTATTTT. Amino acids: CASSLGTGTRSTDTQYF.

This chain connects TRBV28 to TRBJ1-5; D might be TRBD1 (5 bases). V shed 4 bases and J shed 6 bases, with 10 bases lying between them. This CDR3 comprises 13 residues. CDR1 MDHEN and CDR2 SYDVKM come from the germline V gene. The CDR3 sequence is CASSSDRGQPQHF. CDR3 in DNA: TGTGCCAGCAGTTCCGATAGGGGTCAGCCCCAGCATTTT.

This clone has just a few counts. This rearrangement joins TRBV9 to TRBJ1-2, with D possibly TRBD1 on 5 matching bases. The CDR3 length is 13 residues. V was cut by 0 bases and J by 8 bases, with 11 bases left in between. Germline V lookup: CDR1 SGDLS, CDR2 YYNGEE. In nucleotides, the CDR3 is TGTGCCAGCAGCGTAGTGCAGGGAGGCGGCTACACCTTC. Translated: CASSVVQGGGYTF.

The chain recombines TRBV29-1 with TRBJ1-6; TRBD1 matches 7 bases. V was clipped by 4 bases and J by 7 bases; unmatched bases: 7. This CDR3 comprises 14 residues. The V gene's germline CDR1 is SQVTM and CDR2 ANQGSEA. The CDR3 spells CSVAQGRGNSPLHF. The CDR3 nucleotides read TGCAGCGTTGCCCAGGGCAGGGGGAATTCACCCCTCCACTTT.

This chain uses TRBV18 with TRBJ1-1, with a possible D match to TRBD1 (6 bases). V was clipped by 3 bases and J by 5 bases, with 16 bases between them. Germline V lookup: CDR1 KGHSH, CDR2 LQKENI. The CDR3 is made up of 15 amino acids. The CDR3 protein is CASSPLTEGGTEAFF. The CDR3 DNA reads TGTGCCAGCTCACCTCTTACTGAGGGGGGGACTGAAGCTTTCTTT.

This clone was seen a few times. J is TRBJ2-5 and V is TRBV7-9; 10 bases are a match to TRBD2. Germline V CDR1 and CDR2: SEHNR, FQNEAQ (reference sequence). The CDR3 is made up of 13 amino acids. V was pared by 8 bases and J by 5 bases, with 5 bases of the junction left unmatched. The CDR3, as DNA: TGTGCCAGCCGTGCTAGCGGGGGTGAGACCCAGTACTTC. It specifies CASRASGGETQYF. The full variable domain, in which reference TRBV7-9 and TRBJ2-5 provide the parts outside the CDR3, is DTGVSQNPRHKITKRGQNVTFRCDPISEHNRLYWYRQTLGQGPEFLTYFQNEAQLEKSRLLSDRFSAERPKGSFSTLEIQRTEQGDSAMYLCASRASGGETQYFGPGTRLLVL.

V usage is TRBV19 and J usage is TRBJ2-5; 11 positions match TRBD1. The DNA end is more similar to TRBJ2-7, so the J call may be wrong. CDR1 LNHDA and CDR2 SQIVND come from the germline V gene (reference sequence). The CDR3 extends over 16 amino acids. The CDR3 loop is CASSSSPGQGGHEQYF. CDR3 DNA: TGTGCCAGTAGTTCGTCCCCGGGACAGGGGGGCCACGAGCAGTACTTC.

V gene TRBV5-6 combines with J gene TRBJ2-7; 8 bases align to TRBD1. The CDR3 is made up of 13 amino acids. Looked up from germline, CDR1 is SGHDT and CDR2 is YYEEEE. The V segment lost 3 bases and the J segment 5 bases; nucleotides outside the gene matches: 4. The CDR3 DNA follows: TGTGCCAGCAGCTGGGGACAGGCCCACGAGCAGTACTTC. Its protein product is CASSWGQAHEQYF.

The J gene is TRBJ2-7, the V gene TRBV6-6, with D perhaps matching TRBD1 (6 bases). Trimming removed 6 bases at V and 2 bases at J, with 11 bases between. The CDR3 extends over 13 amino acids. Germline V lookup: CDR1 MNHNY, CDR2 SVGAGI (reference sequence). The CDR3 DNA reads as TGTGCCAGCAGCCCGACAGGCCCCTACGAGCAGTACTTC. It is translated as CASSPTGPYEQYF.

This chain joins TRBV5-6 and TRBJ1-6; a weak D match, TRBD1 (5 bases). CDR3 length: 15 amino acids. The germline V and J ends were trimmed by 4 bases and 0 bases, with 8 bases remaining between them. From germline, CDR1 is SGHDT and CDR2 YYEEEE. CDR3 nucleotide sequence: TGTGCCAGCAGCCTAAGGGGCTCCTATAATTCACCCCTCCACTTT. This encodes CASSLRGSYNSPLHF.

As for this clone: A read error may account for a junction end that differs from germline. CDR3: CAWTGQGKAGANGLTF. The CDR3 region has the DNA TGTGCCTGGACCGGACAGGGAAAGGCTGGGGCCAACGGCCTGACTTTC. The chain couples TRBV30 to TRBJ2-6, with TRBD1 matching 8 bases. CDR3 length: 16 residues. From germline, CDR1 is GTSNPN and CDR2 SVGIG (reference sequence).

The chain combines TRBV7-9 with TRBJ2-7, with TRBD2 matching 10 bases. The V segment lost 3 bases and the J segment 1 base; nucleotides outside the gene matches: 9. The CDR3 consists of 17 residues. The germline CDR1 and CDR2 sequences are SEHNR and FQNEAQ (reference sequence). The CDR3 here is CASSLGAGGLSSYEQYF. As DNA, the CDR3 is TGTGCCAGCAGCTTGGGAGCGGGGGGGCTGTCGTCCTACGAGCAGTACTTC.

The V call is TRBV5-4, the J call TRBJ1-1, with D possibly matching TRBD1 (5 bases). Trimming shortened V by 3 bases and J by 0 bases, and 9 bases separated the two germline ends. In germline, CDR1 is SGHNT, CDR2 YYREEE (reference sequence). This CDR3 contains 14 residues. The DNA for the CDR3 is TGTGCCAGCAGCTCGGGACTAATGAACACTGAAGCTTTCTTT. This sequence encodes CASSSGLMNTEAFF.

The rearrangement links TRBV30 to TRBJ2-1; 7 bases map to TRBD2. The CDR3 is 18 residues long. The V gene end was trimmed by 0 bases and the J gene end by 3 bases; junction bases not matched to a gene: 14. Germline-derived CDR1 and CDR2 are GTSNPN and SVGIG (reference sequence). The CDR3 region is CAWSVLTNRQRGYNEQFF. CDR3 DNA sequence: TGTGCCTGGAGTGTACTCACCAACCGCCAGCGGGGCTACAATGAGCAGTTCTTC.

J is TRBJ1-1 and V is TRBV7-8; no firm D call. V lost 5 bases to trimming and J lost 5 bases, with 15 bases between them. The CDR3 runs 14 residues. The germline V gene has CDR1 SGHVS and CDR2 FQNEAQ. CDR3 DNA: TGTGCCAGCAGCCCCCAGGAGGTTACAACTGAAGCTTTCTTT. Translation gives CASSPQEVTTEAFF. The variable domain in full, completed from reference TRBV7-8 and TRBJ1-1, reads GAGVSQSPRYKVAKRGQDVALRCDPISGHVSLFWYQQALGQGPEFLTYFQNEAQLDKSGLPSDRFFAERPEGSVSTLKIQRTQQEDSAVYLCASSPQEVTTEAFFGQGTRLTVV.

V usage is TRBV6-1 and J usage is TRBJ1-6; D remains unclear. The germline CDR1 and CDR2 sequences are MNHNS and SASEGT. The CDR3 loop spans 13 amino acids. Trimming left V 3 bases short and J 8 bases short, with 8 bases between. The CDR3 protein is CASSEKPDSPLHF. The CDR3 bases are TGTGCCAGCAGTGAGAAGCCGGATTCACCCCTCCACTTT.

The CDR3 coding sequence is TGTGCCAGCAGCTTAGCGAGGTCCCGCCGGGCAGATACGCAGTATTTT. Amino acids: CASSLARSRRADTQYF. The chain couples TRBV7-2 to TRBJ2-3; D call uncertain. The V end lost 0 bases, the J end lost 4 bases, and 14 bases lay between the germline ends. Germline values: CDR1 SGHTA, CDR2 FQGNSA. The CDR3 runs to 16 residues. Full variable domain (missing parts from reference TRBV7-2 and TRBJ2-3): GAGVSQSPSNKVTEKGKDVELRCDPISGHTALYWYRQSLGQGLEFLIYFQGNSAPDKSGLPSDRFSAERTGGSVSTLTIQRTQQEDSAVYLCASSLARSRRADTQYFGPGTRLTVL.

The chain carries TRBV25-1 and TRBJ1-4; TRBD1 matches at 8 bases. V lost 4 bases and J lost 1; bases outside the gene matches: 8. The CDR3 sequence is 17 residues long. CDR1 and CDR2 from the germline V gene are MGHDK and SYGVNS. The CDR3 bases are TGTGCCAGCAGTGGGGGACAGGAACGTAGAACTAATGAAAAACTGTTTTTT. It codes for CASSGGQERRTNEKLFF.

V usage is TRBV2 and J usage is TRBJ2-6; TRBD1 agrees at 7 bases. V was pared by 7 bases and J by 0 bases, with 12 bases of the junction left unmatched. Germline V gene lookup returns CDR1 SNHLY and CDR2 FYNNEI. The CDR3 is made up of 18 amino acids. In DNA form, the CDR3 reads TGTGCCAGCATCCCCGTCGGGACAGCTATCTCTGGGGCCAACGTCCTGACTTTC. This codes for CASIPVGTAISGANVLTF.

This chain joins TRBV28 and TRBJ1-2; no clear D. Germline CDR1 and CDR2: MDHEN and SYDVKM. The length of the CDR3 is 12 residues. Trimming removed 9 bases from V and 2 bases from J, with 10 bases in between. Here the CDR3 DNA reads TGTGCCAGTAGACTACTCAACTATGGCTACACCTTC. The encoded protein is CASRLLNYGYTF.